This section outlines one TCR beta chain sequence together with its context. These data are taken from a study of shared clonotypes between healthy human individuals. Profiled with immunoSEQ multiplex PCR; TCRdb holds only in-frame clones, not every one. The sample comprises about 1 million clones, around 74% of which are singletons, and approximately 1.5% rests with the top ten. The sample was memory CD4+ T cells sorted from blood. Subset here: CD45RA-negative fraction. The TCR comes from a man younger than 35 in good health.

The CDR3 bases are TGCAGCGTTGAAGAGTCGAAAAGAGGCTATGGCTACACCTTC. Translation: CSVEESKRGYGYTF. The V and J genes are TRBV29-1 and TRBJ1-2; D gene ambiguous. V was clipped by 0 bases and J by 4 bases, with 12 bases between them. The length of the CDR3 is 14 residues. Germline loops: CDR1 SQVTM, CDR2 ANQGSEA.